These T cell receptor beta chains were read from a single sample in a study of tumor and adjacent non-tumor tissue in lung cancer. TCRdb reprocessed the multiplex PCR reads via MiXCR and lists one record per CDR3 protein. The table shows more than 75,000 distinct CDR3 sequences, with approximately 71% occurring only once. Sample: lung tumor tissue. Receptors originate from a woman aged 70-85 years with non-small cell lung cancer. The conserved cysteine and the conserved F or W are not part of the CDR3 here. Rows may omit the clone size; those that give it use once, few, many or a size class.

V gene: TRBV12-3/TRBV12-4; clone size: NA; J gene: TRBJ2-3; CDR3 protein: ASSIQTSEGAGTQY
V gene: TRBV5-1; clone size: NA; J gene: TRBJ1-1; CDR3 protein: ASSLGTGQNTEAF
V gene: TRBV28; clone size: NA; J gene: TRBJ1-1; CDR3 protein: ASGLFLTGSTEAF
V gene: TRBV20-1; clone size: many; J gene: TRBJ2-5; CDR3 protein: SARGAQKETQY
V gene: TRBV5-1; clone size: NA; J gene: TRBJ1-2; CDR3 protein: ASSFGGNFYGYI
V gene: TRBV24-1; clone size: NA; J gene: TRBJ2-1; CDR3 protein: TTSDNLNNEQF
V gene: TRBV4-1; clone size: NA; J gene: TRBJ2-1; CDR3 protein: ASSQVTRRTSGKYNEHF
V gene: TRBV5-4; clone size: NA; J gene: TRBJ2-7; CDR3 protein: ASSFRDDSCEQY
V gene: TRBV5-1; clone size: few; J gene: TRBJ2-5; CDR3 protein: ASSSGFLGETQY
V gene: TRBV11-2; clone size: NA; J gene: TRBJ2-3; CDR3 protein: ASSVDVLGADTQY
V gene: TRBV4-2; clone size: once; J gene: TRBJ2-3; CDR3 protein: ASSQDRTVDTQY
V gene: TRBV20-1; clone size: NA; J gene: TRBJ1-5; CDR3 protein: SGSGVDGGGLQH
V gene: TRBV13; clone size: NA; J gene: TRBJ2-1; CDR3 protein: ASSHQLGVGFDEQF
V gene: TRBV7-9; clone size: NA; J gene: TRBJ2-1; CDR3 protein: TSSKEGYGLAGPYNVQF
V gene: TRBV25-1; clone size: NA; J gene: TRBJ2-1; CDR3 protein: ASSSTGARGGEQF
V gene: TRBV20-1; clone size: many; J gene: TRBJ2-3; CDR3 protein: SAVTSGTDTQY
V gene: TRBV29-1; clone size: NA; J gene: TRBJ2-1; CDR3 protein: SVDPGARGPLGEQF
V gene: TRBV28; clone size: NA; J gene: TRBJ1-2; CDR3 protein: ATSERYYGYS
V gene: TRBV12-3/TRBV12-4; clone size: many; J gene: TRBJ2-3; CDR3 protein: ASRRTTQRRY
V gene: TRBV29-1; clone size: NA; J gene: TRBJ2-3; CDR3 protein: SVKGLDREDTQY
V gene: TRBV11-2; clone size: NA; J gene: TRBJ1-6; CDR3 protein: ASSAGQGNSPLH
V gene: TRBV6-5; clone size: many; J gene: TRBJ1-2; CDR3 protein: ASSSGRGVFGYT
V gene: TRBV2; clone size: NA; J gene: TRBJ1-3; CDR3 protein: ASSEVGPGNTIY
V gene: TRBV4-2; clone size: NA; J gene: TRBJ1-4; CDR3 protein: ASSPGLGQIIATNGKLF
V gene: TRBV4-1; clone size: NA; J gene: TRBJ2-2; CDR3 protein: ASSKEGLEGVGGELF
V gene: TRBV20-1; clone size: NA; J gene: TRBJ2-7; CDR3 protein: SVTPSYEQY
V gene: TRBV4-1; clone size: medium-sized; J gene: TRBJ1-3; CDR3 protein: ASSHENTIY
V gene: TRBV20-1; clone size: NA; J gene: TRBJ2-3; CDR3 protein: SVGGLAKSTDTQY
V gene: TRBV15; clone size: NA; J gene: TRBJ1-5; CDR3 protein: ATSKVRYSNQPRH
V gene: TRBV12-3/TRBV12-4; clone size: NA; J gene: TRBJ2-7; CDR3 protein: ASSLCEKTYEQY
V gene: TRBV24-1; clone size: NA; J gene: TRBJ1-5; CDR3 protein: ATSRGGQSQH
V gene: TRBV10-1; clone size: many; J gene: TRBJ1-2; CDR3 protein: ASSESAGYGYT
V gene: TRBV13; clone size: NA; J gene: TRBJ1-1; CDR3 protein: ASGTDILMNTEAS
V gene: TRBV6-5; clone size: NA; J gene: TRBJ1-1; CDR3 protein: DSIPRPPRGTEAF
V gene: TRBV29-1; clone size: once; J gene: TRBJ2-5; CDR3 protein: SVERGRRRETQN
V gene: TRBV7-9; clone size: NA; J gene: TRBJ2-2; CDR3 protein: ANSLASDNTRELF
V gene: TRBV6-1; clone size: NA; J gene: TRBJ1-2; CDR3 protein: ASSETGIVGGYT
V gene: TRBV6-6; clone size: NA; J gene: TRBJ2-5; CDR3 protein: ASRTPAYAGREETQY
V gene: TRBV6-5; clone size: NA; J gene: TRBJ2-6; CDR3 protein: ASSRSGTLRGGSGTNVLT
V gene: TRBV30; clone size: few; J gene: TRBJ2-1; CDR3 protein: AWRETGTYNEQF
V gene: TRBV20-1; clone size: NA; J gene: TRBJ2-1; CDR3 protein: STRGSSGIEQF
V gene: TRBV4-1; clone size: NA; J gene: TRBJ2-2; CDR3 protein: ASSQVGYSGELF
V gene: TRBV6-1; clone size: NA; J gene: TRBJ2-7; CDR3 protein: AISVEGTGGNYEQY
V gene: TRBV28; clone size: NA; J gene: TRBJ2-3; CDR3 protein: AGSTGLAGFTDTQY
V gene: TRBV11-3; clone size: NA; J gene: TRBJ2-3; CDR3 protein: ASSQYTREMNTDTQY
V gene: TRBV4-2; clone size: NA; J gene: TRBJ1-1; CDR3 protein: AGSQSGQGSTEAF
V gene: TRBV29-1; clone size: NA; J gene: TRBJ1-1; CDR3 protein: SLGSRTGTNTEAF
V gene: TRBV6-2/TRBV6-3; clone size: NA; J gene: TRBJ2-7; CDR3 protein: ASSRLAGVDQY
V gene: TRBV6-6; clone size: NA; J gene: TRBJ2-1; CDR3 protein: ASSRRGGRDEQF
V gene: TRBV7-3; clone size: NA; J gene: TRBJ2-1; CDR3 protein: VSSLHRGKDNEQF
V gene: TRBV6-4; clone size: NA; J gene: TRBJ1-1; CDR3 protein: ARRSSPWDNTEAF
V gene: TRBV5-4; clone size: many; J gene: TRBJ2-2; CDR3 protein: ASSLDPGELF
V gene: TRBV11-2; clone size: NA; J gene: TRBJ2-1; CDR3 protein: ASSRIAGNLYNEQF
V gene: TRBV11-1; clone size: NA; J gene: TRBJ1-2; CDR3 protein: VSSYSGVGYGYT
V gene: TRBV12-3/TRBV12-4; clone size: NA; J gene: TRBJ2-2; CDR3 protein: ASRLRQGRSGELF
V gene: TRBV4-1; clone size: NA; J gene: TRBJ2-5; CDR3 protein: ASSQTGITLETQY
V gene: TRBV4-1; clone size: NA; J gene: TRBJ2-1; CDR3 protein: ASSPTPCGLAESGNEQF